This T cell receptor beta chain was profiled in a study of regulatory T cells in long-lasting Graves disease. This clonotype has a count of ten or more. Its antigen is as yet unknown. Arm-PCR of CDR3 regions with iRepertoire HTBI primers generated TCR beta libraries. One entry per CDR3 protein, called by TCRdb with MiXCR from the multiplex PCR reads. The sample has 510,000 or so distinct CDR3 sequences; about 11% are singletons. Study observations and caveats: Analysis covered peripheral blood alone, not thyroid tissue. Reduced TCR diversity was observed in persistent Graves' patients versus newly diagnosed patients.

J gave up 2 bases and V 0 bases, and 10 bases lay outside the gene matches. There are 18 residues in the CDR3. Germline V lookup: CDR1 DFQATT, CDR2 SNEGSKA (reference sequence). Sample time point: newly diagnosed GD, antithyroid drugs for less than 3 months. Extracted RNA from PBMCs served as the source of the TCR library. The same data also went into a second study, on T cells in Graves' hyperthyroidism and ophthalmopathy. That report adds: Through a model of 13 V-J features, ophthalmopathy was separated from stable hyperthyroidism.

The sample consisted of peripheral blood mononuclear cells (PBMCs), taken at new diagnosis, from a patient treated with antithyroid drugs. J is TRBJ2-7 and V is TRBV20-1; 13 bases are a match to TRBD2. The receptor was derived from a woman between 25 and 40 years old with Graves disease. This chain's CDR3 is CSARDWGLAGNWPYEQYF. CDR3 sequence (DNA): TGCAGTGCTAGAGATTGGGGACTAGCGGGGAACTGGCCCTACGAGCAGTACTTC.